A selection of T cell receptor beta chains follows, all from one sample in a study of blood T cell repertoires in COVID-19. TCRdb's copy holds only in-frame clones and misses some; the assay was immunoSEQ multiplex PCR. Here the sample spans nearly 300,000 clones, roughly 91% being singletons. The sequencing input was PBMCs or T cells enriched from blood (not recorded which). These TCRs come from a woman aged 45-59 years who had been exposed to COVID-19. CDR3s include the opening cysteine and the closing phenylalanine or tryptophan. The D gene is left open where the match is weak. Some rows mark clone size as missing; the rest say once, few, many or name a class of expanded clone.

j_call clone_size v_call d_call cdr3_nt cdr3_aa
TRBJ2-7 . TRBV27 TRBD1 TGTGCCAGCAGTTTCGTGACAGGGGCCTACGAGCAGTACTTC CASSFVTGAYEQYF
TRBJ2-1 . TRBV2 . TGTGCCAGCAGTGTGAGCAGAGACTGGAATGAGCAGTTCTTC CASSVSRDWNEQFF
TRBJ2-7 few TRBV6-6 TRBD2 TGTGCCAGCAGTCTGACTAGCGGGGGGGCCGGATTCTACGAGCAGTACTTC CASSLTSGGAGFYEQYF
TRBJ2-1 . TRBV4-2 TRBD2 TGTGCCAGCAGCCAAGATCGAGGTGGCGGGGGGCTCCATGAGCAGTTCTTC CASSQDRGGGGLHEQFF
TRBJ1-1 once TRBV19 TRBD1 TGTGCCAGTAGTATGGGGGACAGGGGTGACGCTTTCTTT CASSMGDRGDAFF
TRBJ2-1 . TRBV27 TRBD2 TGTGCCAGCAGTTTCGCGGGGGGGGACTCCTACAATGAGCAGTTCTTC CASSFAGGDSYNEQFF
TRBJ2-5 . TRBV3-1/TRBV3-2 . TGTGCCAGCAGCCAGGGCCAGGGTATACCAGGAGAGACCCAGTACTTC CASSQGQGIPGETQYF
TRBJ1-4 . TRBV5-4 . TGTGCCAGCAGCTTAACCAGCGCAACTAATGAAAAACTGTTTTTT CASSLTSATNEKLFF
TRBJ1-6 . TRBV9 . TGTGCCAGCAGCTCCTCGAACAGGGCACCCCTCCACTTT CASSSSNRAPLHF
TRBJ1-2 . TRBV15 TRBD1 TGTGCCACCAGCAGAGAGACAGGGGGAGGCTACACCTTC CATSRETGGGYTF
TRBJ1-5 . TRBV24-1 . TGTGCCACCAGTGATTCAGGGGATAATCAGCCCCAGCATTTT CATSDSGDNQPQHF
TRBJ2-3 . TRBV4-2 . TGTGCCAGCAGCCAAGCGGGGGGCACAGATACGCAGTATTTT CASSQAGGTDTQYF
TRBJ1-4 . TRBV25-1 . TGTGCCAGCAGTGTACCGGGAGGGTCTCGGGAAAAACTGTTTTTT CASSVPGGSREKLFF
TRBJ1-4 . TRBV15 . TGTGCCACCAGCAGCGTACCTGACAGGCAAATCGATGAAAAACTGTTTTTT CATSSVPDRQIDEKLFF
TRBJ1-2 . TRBV28 . TGTGCCAGCAGTCTAAGGGGCTATGGCTACACCTTC CASSLRGYGYTF
TRBJ1-5 . TRBV2 TRBD1 TGTGCCAGCAGTCCTGGACAGGGGAATCAGCCCCAGCATTTT CASSPGQGNQPQHF
TRBJ1-5 . TRBV19 . TGTGCCAGTACCCTGGAGTCCTATAGCAATCAGCCCCAGCATTTT CASTLESYSNQPQHF
TRBJ1-4 . TRBV25-1 . TGTGCCAGCAGTGAATTGTCAGGGGATCGTGAAAAACTGTTTTTT CASSELSGDREKLFF
TRBJ2-3 . TRBV6-5 TRBD2 TGTGCCAGCAGCTCGGGGGGAGATCCAGATACGCAGTATTTT CASSSGGDPDTQYF
TRBJ2-2 once TRBV2 . TGTGCCAGCAGTGAAGGGCAGGGAACCGGGGAGCTGTTTTTT CASSEGQGTGELFF
TRBJ2-1 . TRBV4-1 TRBD2 TGCGCCAGCAGCCCCCTTAGTAGCGGGGTCTACAATGAGCAGTTCTTC CASSPLSSGVYNEQFF
TRBJ2-7 . TRBV18 TRBD1 TGTGCCAGCTCAAACTTGATGCCCGGGACAGGGGAGTACGAGCAGTACTTC CASSNLMPGTGEYEQYF
TRBJ1-1 . TRBV27 TRBD1 TGTGCCAGCAAGGGGGCAACTGAAGCTTTCTTT CASKGATEAFF
TRBJ2-7 . TRBV6-2/TRBV6-3 . TGTGCCAGCAGTTACGGGCAATCCTACGAGCAGTACTTC CASSYGQSYEQYF
TRBJ2-1 . TRBV6-5 TRBD1 TGTGCCAGCAGCCCACAGGGGGCTGAATACAATGAGCAGTTCTTC CASSPQGAEYNEQFF
TRBJ1-5 . TRBV19 TRBD1 TGTGCCAGTAGTATGGGACAGGAGGCAATTCAGCCCCAGCATTTT CASSMGQEAIQPQHF
TRBJ1-2 . TRBV27 TRBD1 TGTGCCAGCAGGACAGGGAATGGCTACACCTTC CASRTGNGYTF
TRBJ1-3 . TRBV5-1 . TGCGCCAGCAGCCCTTACAATAAACAGGGAACGCCTGGAAACACCATATATTTT CASSPYNKQGTPGNTIYF
TRBJ1-2 . TRBV6-5 TRBD1 TGTGCCAGCAGTTCGGGACAGGGGAACTATGGCTACACCTTC CASSSGQGNYGYTF
TRBJ1-1 . TRBV28 TRBD1 TGTGCCAGCAGTTTCCACAGGGGAACCACTGAAGCTTTCTTT CASSFHRGTTEAFF
TRBJ2-7 once TRBV21-1 . TGTGCCAGCAGCCCAGGGGGCTTC CASSPGGF
TRBJ1-2 . TRBV28 . TGTGCCAGCAGTTTATCAGGGGGCTACACCTTC CASSLSGGYTF
TRBJ1-1 few TRBV23-1 . TGCGCCAGCAGTCAAGGGGGGTTTAACACTGAAGCTTTCTTT CASSQGGFNTEAFF
TRBJ2-5 . TRBV5-1 . TGCGCCAGCAGCAACTCCGGGACAGAGGGGGGGACCCAGTACTTC CASSNSGTEGGTQYF
TRBJ2-1 once TRBV6-1 . TGTGCCAGCAGTGAAGCATTTGGGGGGAGTGAGCAGTTCTTC CASSEAFGGSEQFF
TRBJ1-1 . TRBV14 . TGTGCCAGCAGCCTCCAAGCGACCCTTTACACTGAAGCTTTCTTT CASSLQATLYTEAFF
TRBJ1-5 . TRBV6-5 . TGTGCCAGCCAGGGTTATAGCAATCAGCCCCAGCATTTT CASQGYSNQPQHF
TRBJ2-7 . TRBV11-3 . TGTGCCAGCAGCGACAGCAGAACACTATCCTACGAGCAGTACTTC CASSDSRTLSYEQYF
TRBJ2-7 . TRBV27 . TGTGCCAGCAGCCCGCATGTCAGGGGAAGGTCCTACGAGCAGTACTTC CASSPHVRGRSYEQYF
TRBJ2-2 few TRBV5-4 TRBD2 TGTGCCAGCAGCTACCCGCCGAAAATAAACGGGACTAGGGCCGGGGAGCTGTTTTTT CASSYPPKINGTRAGELFF
TRBJ2-7 . TRBV11-2 TRBD1 TGTGCCAGCAGCTCAATTGCAGGGGGCCCCGGCTACGAGCAGTACTTC CASSSIAGGPGYEQYF
TRBJ2-1 . TRBV5-8 . TGTGCCAGCAGCTTGGGGGGGCTGACCTACAATGAGCAGTTCTTC CASSLGGLTYNEQFF
TRBJ1-5 few TRBV19 . TGTGCCAGTAGCCAACCGGGAAACCATCGGGTAAATAGCAATCAGCCCCAGCATTTT CASSQPGNHRVNSNQPQHF
TRBJ1-4 . TRBV7-2 . TGTGCCAGCAGCTTAGGGATCGGGGTCGGGAAACTGTTTTTT CASSLGIGVGKLFF
TRBJ1-1 . TRBV19 . TGTGCCAGTAGCGACTCAGTCGGGGATACTGAAGCTTTCTTT CASSDSVGDTEAFF
TRBJ2-2 . TRBV30 . TGTGCCTGGACCAGACCATGGGGGCGAGACGACGGGGAGCTGTTTTTT CAWTRPWGRDDGELFF
TRBJ2-4 . TRBV27 . TGTGCCAGCAGTTTATCTAGTGTGAACATTCAGTACTTC CASSLSSVNIQYF
TRBJ1-4 . TRBV15 . TGTGCCACCAGCAGAGATCTCACAGGGATTAATGAAAAACTGTTTTTT CATSRDLTGINEKLFF
TRBJ2-1 . TRBV12-5 TRBD2 TGTGCTAGTGCCTGGGCGGGGGGAGGTAATGAGCAGTTCTTC CASAWAGGGNEQFF